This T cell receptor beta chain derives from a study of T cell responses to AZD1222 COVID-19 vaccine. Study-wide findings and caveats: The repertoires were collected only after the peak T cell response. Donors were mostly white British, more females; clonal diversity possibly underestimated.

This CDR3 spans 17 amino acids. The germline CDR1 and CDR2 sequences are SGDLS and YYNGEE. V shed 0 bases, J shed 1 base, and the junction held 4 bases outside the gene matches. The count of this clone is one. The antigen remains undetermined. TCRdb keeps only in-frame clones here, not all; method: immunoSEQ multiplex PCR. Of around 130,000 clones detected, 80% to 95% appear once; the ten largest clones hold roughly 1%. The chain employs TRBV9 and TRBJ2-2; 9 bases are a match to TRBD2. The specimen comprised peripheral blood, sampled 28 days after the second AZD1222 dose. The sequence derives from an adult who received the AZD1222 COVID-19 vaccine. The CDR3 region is CASSVAVAGENTGELFF. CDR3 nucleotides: TGTGCCAGCAGCGTAGCGGTAGCGGGAGAGAACACCGGGGAGCTGTTTTTT.